The 29 T cell receptor beta chains below all came from one sample that was sequenced in a study of siplizumab effects on memory and regulatory T cells. Clones were sequenced by immunoSEQ multiplex PCR, and TCRdb holds only the in-frame ones, with some missing. The top ten hold 4% to 5.5% of the sample, which has about 68,000 clones, just over 90% seen once. Sequencing was carried out using CD8+ T cells sorted from blood. The receptors were sampled from a human donor in good health.

V usage is TRBV6-5 and J usage is TRBJ2-3, with D uncertain. V dropped 2 bases and J dropped 4 bases, with 10 bases sitting between them. The germline V gene encodes CDR1 MNHEY and CDR2 SVGAGI. This CDR3 spans 14 amino acids. The chain's CDR3 is CASSYSRNPDTQYF. CDR3 coding DNA: TGTGCCAGCAGTTACAGTAGGAATCCAGATACGCAGTATTTT.

CDR3 DNA: TGCGCCAGCAGCCCTATAGGGCTGAACACTGAAGCTTTCTTT. Translating gives CASSPIGLNTEAFF. V is TRBV5-1 and J is TRBJ1-1, with D unresolved. V was trimmed by 4 bases and J by 0 bases, leaving 10 bases between them. Germline CDR1 is SGHRS and CDR2 is YFSETQ. The CDR3 runs to 14 residues.

The chain uses TRBV7-8 and TRBJ2-7; the D is unclear. V was trimmed by 2 bases and J by 0 bases, leaving 14 bases between them. The CDR3 is 16 amino acids. In germline, CDR1 is SGHVS, CDR2 FQNEAQ. Here the CDR3 reads CASSLMVFITSYEQYF. In nucleotides, the CDR3 is TGTGCCAGCAGCTTAATGGTGTTCATAACCTCCTACGAGCAGTACTTC.

This sequence joins TRBV6-5 and TRBJ1-2; tentative D call: TRBD1 (6 bases). The CDR3 has 12 residues. The germline V and J ends were trimmed by 6 bases and 8 bases, with 13 bases remaining between them. In germline, CDR1 is MNHEY, CDR2 SVGAGI. CDR3 in amino acids: CASRYGQQGYTF. The CDR3 nucleotides read TGTGCCAGCAGGTACGGACAGCAAGGCTACACCTTC.

This clone showed up just once. The chain is built from TRBV5-6 and TRBJ2-3; TRBD1 matches 9 bases. This CDR3 spans 16 amino acids. CDR1 is SGHDT, CDR2 YYEEEE, per germline. V gave up 0 bases and J gave up 4 bases; unmatched junction bases: 6. The CDR3 here is CASSLDGTGLPDTQYF. The CDR3 bases are TGTGCCAGCAGCTTGGACGGGACAGGGCTGCCAGATACGCAGTATTTT.

The rearrangement links TRBV9 to TRBJ2-2; D is unresolved. The CDR3 totals 12 residues. The ends were cut back, 3 bases at V and 6 bases at J, with 6 bases in the middle. Germline values: CDR1 SGDLS, CDR2 YYNGEE. CDR3 region: CASSGNPGELFF. Written as DNA, the CDR3 is TGTGCCAGCAGCGGTAACCCCGGGGAGCTGTTTTTT. The variable domain in full, completed from reference TRBV9 and TRBJ2-2, reads DSGVTQTPKHLITATGQRVTLRCSPRSGDLSVYWYQQSLDQGLQFLIQYYNGEERAKGNILERFSAQQFPDLHSELNLSSLELGDSALYFCASSGNPGELFFGEGSRLTVL.

The chain uses TRBV2 and TRBJ2-2; D remains ambiguous. The V and J ends lost 10 bases and 2 bases respectively, with 11 bases between them. The germline V gene has CDR1 SNHLY and CDR2 FYNNEI. This CDR3 has 13 residues. The CDR3: CATKGANTGELFF. CDR3 DNA sequence: TGTGCCACAAAGGGCGCCAACACCGGGGAGCTGTTTTTT.

The genes are TRBV7-7 and TRBJ1-1; D unresolved. CDR1 is SSHAT and CDR2 is FNYEAQ in the germline V gene (reference sequence). The length of the CDR3 is 13 residues. Trimming pared 5 bases from V and 1 base from J, leaving 8 bases between. CDR3 loop: CASSQTANTEAFF. The DNA of the CDR3 is TGTGCCAGCAGCCAAACAGCGAACACTGAAGCTTTCTTT.

The rearrangement uses TRBV9 and TRBJ2-3; 9 bases align to TRBD1. J lost 3 bases, V lost 3 bases, and 5 bases had no gene match. This CDR3 region has 15 residues. Per germline, CDR1 SGDLS and CDR2 YYNGEE. Here the CDR3 reads CASSGDRAITDTQYF. The CDR3 DNA reads as TGTGCCAGCAGCGGGGACAGGGCGATTACAGATACGCAGTATTTT.

The chain has TRBV14 and TRBJ2-1; TRBD2 agrees at 8 bases. The V gene end was trimmed by 4 bases and the J gene end by 10 bases; junction bases not matched to a gene: 15. Germline V lookup: CDR1 SGHDN, CDR2 FVKESK. CDR3 length: 16 amino acids. CDR3 coding DNA: TGTGCCAGCAGCCCCACTCCGAGAGCGGGGGAGGAGGAGCAGTTCTTC. Translating gives CASSPTPRAGEEEQFF.

This clone was seen only once. This chain links TRBV27 with TRBJ2-3; TRBD2 matches 12 bases. The germline V gene has CDR1 MNHEY and CDR2 SMNVEV (reference sequence). After removal of 3 bases from V and 4 bases from J, the junction contained 2 bases not matched to a gene. The CDR3 consists of 15 residues. The CDR3 is CASSLSSGGADTQYF. CDR3 in DNA: TGTGCCAGCAGTTTGTCTAGCGGGGGGGCAGATACGCAGTATTTT.

The chain joins TRBV9 to TRBJ2-1; weak D call: TRBD2 (7 bases). The ends were cut back, 4 bases at V and 5 bases at J, with 13 bases in the middle. Germline-derived CDR1 and CDR2 are SGDLS and YYNGEE. The CDR3 extends over 14 amino acids. The CDR3 spells CASSPGGANNEQFF. The DNA for the CDR3 is TGTGCCAGCAGCCCTGGGGGGGCCAACAATGAGCAGTTCTTC.

This clone appeared once. Here the CDR3 reads CAWSWTGFGEKLFF. The DNA of the CDR3 is TGTGCCTGGAGCTGGACAGGGTTTGGTGAAAAACTGTTTTTT. The V call is TRBV30, the J call TRBJ1-4; 8 nucleotides match TRBD1. The junction had 7 bases not matched to a gene; V was cut back by 3 bases and J by 7 bases. Germline-derived CDR1 and CDR2 are GTSNPN and SVGIG (reference sequence). The CDR3 is 14 amino acids.

The CDR3, as DNA: TGTGCCAGCAGTCTATGGCCATCAGGGGGTTATGGCTACACCTTC. Its protein is CASSLWPSGGYGYTF. This sequence joins TRBV27 and TRBJ1-2; TRBD1 matches at 7 bases. Trimming cost V 5 bases and J 5 bases; bases outside gene matches: 11. CDR3 length: 15 amino acids. Germline CDR1 is MNHEY and CDR2 is SMNVEV (reference sequence).

The chain carries TRBV4-1 and TRBJ1-1; no firm D call. V was cut by 1 base and J by 5 bases, with 8 bases left in between. CDR1 is MGHRA and CDR2 is YSYEKL in the germline V gene. The CDR3 has 13 amino acids. CDR3 region: CASSQGVGTEAFF. The CDR3 DNA reads TGCGCCAGCAGCCAAGGGGTAGGTACTGAAGCTTTCTTT.

This chain joins TRBV5-4 and TRBJ2-3; maybe TRBD1 (5 bases). Germline CDR1 reads SGHNT; CDR2 reads YYREEE (reference sequence). The CDR3 runs to 18 residues. Between the trimmed V and J ends, which lost 3 bases and 6 bases, there was a span of 26 bases. The CDR3 DNA is TGTGCCAGCAGCTCACTAACCCAGGGTCCCGACCTCCCCGATACGCAGTATTTT. Its protein product is CASSSLTQGPDLPDTQYF.

The gene calls are TRBV11-2 and TRBJ2-1, with 8 bases aligning to TRBD1. CDR3 length equals 15 residues. The V segment lost 2 bases and the J segment 7 bases; nucleotides outside the gene matches: 7. The germline V gene encodes CDR1 SGHAT and CDR2 FQNNGV. CDR3 coding DNA: TGTGCCAGCAGCTTACCAGGGGGCGTTCGGAATGAGCAGTTCTTC. Its protein product is CASSLPGGVRNEQFF.

V usage is TRBV7-2 and J usage is TRBJ2-3; 11 bases match TRBD2. The CDR3 has 16 residues. V was clipped by 7 bases and J by 2 bases; unmatched bases: 8. CDR1 and CDR2 from the germline V gene are SGHTA and FQGNSA. CDR3 residues: CASTLMGLADTDTQYF. Written as DNA, the CDR3 is TGTGCCAGCACCCTGATGGGACTAGCGGACACAGATACGCAGTATTTT.

The sample holds one count of this clone. The V gene is TRBV5-4, the J gene TRBJ1-1, with D possibly being TRBD1 (6 bases). V was shortened by 2 bases and J by 4 bases, with 9 bases between the two germline ends. CDR3 length equals 13 residues. The V gene's germline CDR1 is SGHNT and CDR2 YYREEE (reference sequence). For the CDR3, the DNA is TGTGCCAGCAGCTTTTTAGGGGGCACTGAAGCTTTCTTT. It codes for CASSFLGGTEAFF.

The chain has TRBV19 and TRBJ1-6, with 10 bases identical to TRBD1. Germline CDR1 and CDR2: LNHDA and SQIVND (reference sequence). The CDR3 loop spans 15 amino acids. With 1 base clipped from V and 9 bases from J, the junction kept 3 bases outside the gene matches. The CDR3 loop is CASSIGGTGASPLHF. The DNA of the CDR3 is TGTGCCAGTAGTATAGGCGGGACAGGGGCTTCACCCCTCCACTTT.

This clone was picked up one time. The CDR3 coding sequence is TGTGCCAGCAGCGCATCAGGACAGGGGGTACGTGGCTATGGCTACACCTTC. Protein: CASSASGQGVRGYGYTF. The V and J genes are TRBV9 and TRBJ1-2, with 10 nucleotides matching TRBD1. Germline trimming cut 3 bases from V and 4 bases from J; bases unmatched to any gene: 12. This CDR3 comprises 17 residues. Per the germline V gene, CDR1 is SGDLS and CDR2 is YYNGEE.

The CDR3 sequence is CASSSGPTDTQYF. DNA of the CDR3: TGTGCCAGCAGTAGCGGCCCCACAGATACGCAGTATTTT. V and J are TRBV9 and TRBJ2-3, with D possibly TRBD2 on 6 matching bases. CDR1 and CDR2 (germline): SGDLS, YYNGEE. The CDR3 is 13 residues long. V lost 5 bases and J 2 bases, leaving 9 bases between the germline ends. Supplemented by reference TRBV9 and TRBJ2-3, the full variable domain reads DSGVTQTPKHLITATGQRVTLRCSPRSGDLSVYWYQQSLDQGLQFLIQYYNGEERAKGNILERFSAQQFPDLHSELNLSSLELGDSALYFCASSSGPTDTQYFGPGTRLTVL.

V and J are TRBV2 and TRBJ2-1; D not certain. The CDR3 loop spans 11 amino acids. The V gene's germline CDR1 is SNHLY and CDR2 FYNNEI. The V gene lost 4 bases and the J gene lost 5 bases, with 3 bases spanning the gap. The CDR3 region has the DNA TGTGCCAGCAGTGGGAACAATGAGCAGTTCTTC. Its translation is CASSGNNEQFF.

This chain joins TRBV4-1 and TRBJ1-1; tentatively, D is TRBD1 (5 bases). Per the germline V gene, CDR1 is MGHRA and CDR2 is YSYEKL. The V end lost 1 base, the J end lost 4 bases, and 13 bases lay between the germline ends. The CDR3 length is 15 residues. CDR3 residues: CASSQGIDSITEAFF. CDR3 in DNA: TGCGCCAGCAGCCAAGGCATTGACAGCATCACTGAAGCTTTCTTT.

The V call is TRBV2, the J call TRBJ2-7, with D possibly matching TRBD1 (6 bases). There are 14 residues in the CDR3. Germline CDR1 and CDR2: SNHLY and FYNNEI. Here the CDR3 DNA reads TGTGTCCAGCCCCCCCGGGACAAAACCTACGAGCAGTACTTC. This codes for CVQPPRDKTYEQYF.

For the CDR3, the DNA is TGTGCCAGCAGTTGGCAGGGTTCTGGGTACGAGCAGTACTTC. As protein: CASSWQGSGYEQYF. V gene TRBV27 combines with J gene TRBJ2-5, with a weak D call TRBD1 (5 bases). The end of the DNA fits TRBJ2-7 better, so the J call may be wrong. CDR1 and CDR2 from the germline V gene are MNHEY and SMNVEV (reference sequence). The CDR3 contains 14 residues.

The V gene is TRBV10-3, the J gene TRBJ1-4, with D tentatively TRBD1 (5 bases). Germline V CDR1 and CDR2: ENHRY, SYGVKD. This CDR3 is built from 15 residues. V lost 0 bases and J lost 7, with 12 bases in between. CDR3 sequence (DNA): TGTGCCATCAGTGAGTCCGGGGACGGAAGTGAAAAACTGTTTTTT. Translating gives CAISESGDGSEKLFF.

This chain joins TRBV7-9 and TRBJ1-1; no firm D call. CDR1 is SEHNR, CDR2 FQNEAQ, per germline (reference sequence). Trimming removed 4 bases at V and 7 bases at J, with 13 bases between. The CDR3 runs to 13 residues. As DNA, the CDR3 is TGTGCCAGCAGCTCAACAGTAAATATTGAAGCTTTCTTT. Amino acid sequence: CASSSTVNIEAFF.

Comments on this clone: Other DNA sequences in the sample encode the same CDR3. The genes are TRBV4-1 and TRBJ2-7, with TRBD2 matching 7 bases. V shed 4 bases, J shed 3 bases, and the junction held 6 bases outside the gene matches. Germline V lookup: CDR1 MGHRA, CDR2 YSYEKL. The CDR3 is 14 residues long. For the CDR3, the DNA is TGCGCCAGCAGCCCACGGACGGGAGGCTACGAGCAGTACTTC. It encodes CASSPRTGGYEQYF.